This T cell receptor (beta chain) was identified in a study of shared clonotypes between healthy human individuals. The study's findings and limits: Among non-shared clonotypes, generation probabilities were lower than among those shared by all four donors. Sampling covered blood only; tissue repertoires likely differ. Naive CD4 clonotype sharing across several donors was around 5.5%.

This table comes from immunoSEQ multiplex PCR, and its TCRdb copy is limited to in-frame clones, with some not included. The data hold fewer than 1.4 million clones, with 75% to 85% observed a single time. Per germline, CDR1 SGHNT and CDR2 YYREEE (reference sequence). Deletions cut 7 bases from V and 3 bases from J, with 11 bases between. The CDR3 extends over 13 amino acids. A remark on this clone: Its antigen is not known.

The receptor was isolated from a man between 18 and 29 years old in good health. Some clones in this sample may be carry-over from other donors' samples. The genes are TRBV5-4 and TRBJ2-1, with D perhaps assigned TRBD1 or TRBD2 (5 bases each). Material for sequencing was memory CD4+ T cells from PBMCs. The sample's subset: CD45RA-negative fraction. The chain's CDR3 is CASGGPNYNEQFF. The CDR3 bases are TGTGCCAGCGGGGGTCCGAACTACAATGAGCAGTTCTTC.